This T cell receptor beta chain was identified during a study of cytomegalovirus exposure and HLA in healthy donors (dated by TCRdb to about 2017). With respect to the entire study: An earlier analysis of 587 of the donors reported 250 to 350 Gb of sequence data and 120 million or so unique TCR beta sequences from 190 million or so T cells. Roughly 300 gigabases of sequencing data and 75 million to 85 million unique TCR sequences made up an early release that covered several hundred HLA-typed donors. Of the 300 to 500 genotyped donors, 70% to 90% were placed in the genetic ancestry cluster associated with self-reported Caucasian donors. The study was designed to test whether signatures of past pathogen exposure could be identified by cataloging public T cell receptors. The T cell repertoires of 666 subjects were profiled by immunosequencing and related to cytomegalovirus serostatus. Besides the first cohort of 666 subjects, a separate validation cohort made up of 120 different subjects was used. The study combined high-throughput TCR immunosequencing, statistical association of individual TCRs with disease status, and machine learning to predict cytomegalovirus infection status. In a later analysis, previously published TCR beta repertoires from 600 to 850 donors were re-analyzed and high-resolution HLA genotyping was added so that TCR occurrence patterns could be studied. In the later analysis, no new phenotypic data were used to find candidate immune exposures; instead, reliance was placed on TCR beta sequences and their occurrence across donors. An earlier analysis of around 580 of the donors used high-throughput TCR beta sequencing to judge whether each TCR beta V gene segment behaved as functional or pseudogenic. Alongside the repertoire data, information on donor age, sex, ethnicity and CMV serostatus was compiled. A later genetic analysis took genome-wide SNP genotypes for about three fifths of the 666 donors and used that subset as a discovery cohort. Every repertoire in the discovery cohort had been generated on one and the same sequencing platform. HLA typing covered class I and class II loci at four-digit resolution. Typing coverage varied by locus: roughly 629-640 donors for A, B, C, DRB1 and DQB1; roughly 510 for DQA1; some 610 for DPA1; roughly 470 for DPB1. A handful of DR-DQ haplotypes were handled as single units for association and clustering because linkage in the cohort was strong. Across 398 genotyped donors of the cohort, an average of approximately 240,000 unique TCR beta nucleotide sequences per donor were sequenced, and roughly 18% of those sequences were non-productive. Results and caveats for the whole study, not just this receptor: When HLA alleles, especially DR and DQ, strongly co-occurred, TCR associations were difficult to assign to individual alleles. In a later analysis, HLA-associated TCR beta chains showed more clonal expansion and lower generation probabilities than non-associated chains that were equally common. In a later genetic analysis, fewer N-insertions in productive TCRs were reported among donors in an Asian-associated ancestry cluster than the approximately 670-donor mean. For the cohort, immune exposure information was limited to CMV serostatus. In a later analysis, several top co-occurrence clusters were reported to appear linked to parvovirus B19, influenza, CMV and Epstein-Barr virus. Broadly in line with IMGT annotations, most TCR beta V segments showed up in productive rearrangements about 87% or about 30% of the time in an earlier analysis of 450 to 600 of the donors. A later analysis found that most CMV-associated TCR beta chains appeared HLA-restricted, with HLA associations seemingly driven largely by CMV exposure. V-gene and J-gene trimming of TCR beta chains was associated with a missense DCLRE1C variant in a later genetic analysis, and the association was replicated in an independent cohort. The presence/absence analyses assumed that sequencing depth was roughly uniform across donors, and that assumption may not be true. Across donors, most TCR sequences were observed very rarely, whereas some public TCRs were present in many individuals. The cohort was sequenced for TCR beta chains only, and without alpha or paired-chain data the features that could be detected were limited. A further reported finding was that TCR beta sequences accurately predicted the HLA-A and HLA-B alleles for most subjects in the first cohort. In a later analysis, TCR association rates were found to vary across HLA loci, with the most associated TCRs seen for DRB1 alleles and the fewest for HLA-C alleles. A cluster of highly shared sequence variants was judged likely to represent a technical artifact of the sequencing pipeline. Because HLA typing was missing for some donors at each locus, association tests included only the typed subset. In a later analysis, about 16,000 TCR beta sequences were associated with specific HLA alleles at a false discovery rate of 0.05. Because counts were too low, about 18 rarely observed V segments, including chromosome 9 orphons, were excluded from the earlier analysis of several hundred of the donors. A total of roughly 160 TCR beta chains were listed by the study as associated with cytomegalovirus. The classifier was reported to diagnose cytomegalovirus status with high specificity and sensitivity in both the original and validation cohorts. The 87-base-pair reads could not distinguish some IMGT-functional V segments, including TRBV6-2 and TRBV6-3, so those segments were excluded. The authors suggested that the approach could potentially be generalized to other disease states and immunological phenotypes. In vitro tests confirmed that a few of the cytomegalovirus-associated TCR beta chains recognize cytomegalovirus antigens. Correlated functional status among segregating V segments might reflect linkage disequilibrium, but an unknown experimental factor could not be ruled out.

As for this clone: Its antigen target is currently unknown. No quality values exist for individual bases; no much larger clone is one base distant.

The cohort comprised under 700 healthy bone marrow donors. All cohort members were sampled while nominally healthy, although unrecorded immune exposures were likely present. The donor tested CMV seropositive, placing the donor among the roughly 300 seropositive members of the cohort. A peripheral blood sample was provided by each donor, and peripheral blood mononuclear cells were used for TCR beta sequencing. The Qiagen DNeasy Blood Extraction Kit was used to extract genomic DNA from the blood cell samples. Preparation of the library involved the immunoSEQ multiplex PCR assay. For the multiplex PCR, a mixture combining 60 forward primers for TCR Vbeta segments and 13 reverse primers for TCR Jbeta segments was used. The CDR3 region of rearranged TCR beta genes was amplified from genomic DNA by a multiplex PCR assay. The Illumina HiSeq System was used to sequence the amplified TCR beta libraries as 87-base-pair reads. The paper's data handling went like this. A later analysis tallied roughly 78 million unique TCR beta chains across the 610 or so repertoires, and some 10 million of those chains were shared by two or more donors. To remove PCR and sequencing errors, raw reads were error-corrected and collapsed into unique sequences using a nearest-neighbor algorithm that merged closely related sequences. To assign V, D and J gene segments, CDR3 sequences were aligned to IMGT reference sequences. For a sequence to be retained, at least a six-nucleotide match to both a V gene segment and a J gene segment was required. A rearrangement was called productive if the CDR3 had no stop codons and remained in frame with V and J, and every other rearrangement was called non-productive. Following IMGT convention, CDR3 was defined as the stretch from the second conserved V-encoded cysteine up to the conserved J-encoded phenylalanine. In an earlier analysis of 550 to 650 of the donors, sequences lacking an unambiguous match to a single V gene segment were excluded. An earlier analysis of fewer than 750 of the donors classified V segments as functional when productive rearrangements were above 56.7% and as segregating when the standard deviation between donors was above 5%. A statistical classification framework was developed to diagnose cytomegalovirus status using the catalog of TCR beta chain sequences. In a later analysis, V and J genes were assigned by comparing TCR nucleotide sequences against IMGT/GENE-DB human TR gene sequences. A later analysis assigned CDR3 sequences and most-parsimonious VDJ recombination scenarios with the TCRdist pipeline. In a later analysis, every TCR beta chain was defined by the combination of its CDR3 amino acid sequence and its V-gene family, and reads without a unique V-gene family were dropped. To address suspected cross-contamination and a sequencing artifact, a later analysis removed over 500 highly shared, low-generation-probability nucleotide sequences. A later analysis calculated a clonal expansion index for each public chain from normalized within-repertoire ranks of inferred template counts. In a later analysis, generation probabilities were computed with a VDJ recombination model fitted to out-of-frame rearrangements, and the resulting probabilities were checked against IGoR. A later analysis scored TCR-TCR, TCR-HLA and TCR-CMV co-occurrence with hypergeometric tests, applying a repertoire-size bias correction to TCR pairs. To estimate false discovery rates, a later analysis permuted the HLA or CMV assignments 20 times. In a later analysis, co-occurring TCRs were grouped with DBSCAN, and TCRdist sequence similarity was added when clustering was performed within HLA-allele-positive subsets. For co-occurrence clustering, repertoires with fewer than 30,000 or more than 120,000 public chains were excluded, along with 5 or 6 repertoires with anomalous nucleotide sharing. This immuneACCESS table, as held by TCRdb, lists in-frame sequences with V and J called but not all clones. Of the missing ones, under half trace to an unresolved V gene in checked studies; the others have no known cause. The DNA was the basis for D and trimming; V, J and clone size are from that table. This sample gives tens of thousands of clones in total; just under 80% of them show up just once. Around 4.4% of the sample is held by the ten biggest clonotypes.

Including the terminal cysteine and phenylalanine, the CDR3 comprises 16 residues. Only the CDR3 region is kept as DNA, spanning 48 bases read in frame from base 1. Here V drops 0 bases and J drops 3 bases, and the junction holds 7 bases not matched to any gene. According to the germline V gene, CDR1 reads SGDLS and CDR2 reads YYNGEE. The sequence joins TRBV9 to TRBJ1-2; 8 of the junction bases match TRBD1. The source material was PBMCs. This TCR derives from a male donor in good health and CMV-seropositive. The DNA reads TGTGCCAGCAGCGTAGCGTCACAGGGGGGGTACTATGGCTACACCTTC. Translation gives CASSVASQGGYYGYTF.